Given below is one T cell receptor (beta chain) in context. Per the germline V gene, CDR1 is MNHEY and CDR2 is SVGAGI. V was pared by 2 bases and J by 12 bases, with 19 bases between. This CDR3 is 14 amino acids long. The assay was immunoSEQ multiplex PCR, and TCRdb's table has in-frame clones only and misses some. The data show approximately 140,000 clones, around three quarters seen once. This entry is derived from a study of blood T cell repertoires in COVID-19. The chain is built from TRBV6-5 and TRBJ1-1; D might be TRBD1 (6 bases). Sequenced input: peripheral blood. The sequence came from a man older than 75 with acute or convalescent COVID-19. CDR3 in DNA: TGTGCCAGCAGTTACAAGATGGGGGCAGGGCGCTCTTTCTTT. It encodes CASSYKMGAGRSFF.